This entry describes one T cell receptor beta chain. This entry is derived from a study of cytomegalovirus exposure and HLA in healthy donors. CDR3 size: 15 residues. Trimming left V 0 bases short and J 3 bases short, with 12 bases between. Germline CDR1 reads SGDLS; CDR2 reads YYNGEE. A multiplex PCR was run with 60 Vbeta primers and 13 Jbeta primers. Generated by immunoSEQ multiplex PCR, the TCRdb table keeps only in-frame clones and is missing some. Of 100,000 to 150,000 clones detected, around three quarters appear once; the ten largest clones hold roughly 6.3%. This chain uses TRBV9 with TRBJ1-2, with D maybe TRBD1 (5 bases). Sequencing input: PBMCs. This sequence was found in a woman aged 40-49 years in good health and CMV-seronegative. The CDR3 DNA follows: TGTGCCAGCAGCGTAGCTAGGGGCGATTACTATGGCTACACCTTC. This codes for CASSVARGDYYGYTF.